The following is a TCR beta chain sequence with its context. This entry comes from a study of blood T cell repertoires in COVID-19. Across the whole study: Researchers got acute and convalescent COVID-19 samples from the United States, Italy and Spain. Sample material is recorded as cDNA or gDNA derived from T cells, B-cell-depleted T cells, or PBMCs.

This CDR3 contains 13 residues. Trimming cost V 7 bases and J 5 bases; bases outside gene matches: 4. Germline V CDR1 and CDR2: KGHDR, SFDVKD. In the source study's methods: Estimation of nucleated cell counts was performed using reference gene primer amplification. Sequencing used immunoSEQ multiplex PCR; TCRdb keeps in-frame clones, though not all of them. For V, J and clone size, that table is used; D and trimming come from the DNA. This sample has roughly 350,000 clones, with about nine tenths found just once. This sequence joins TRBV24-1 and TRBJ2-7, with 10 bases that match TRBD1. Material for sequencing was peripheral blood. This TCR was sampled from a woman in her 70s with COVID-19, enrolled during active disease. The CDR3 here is CATRGTGDNEQYF. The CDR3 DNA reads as TGTGCCACCAGGGGGACAGGGGATAACGAGCAGTACTTC.